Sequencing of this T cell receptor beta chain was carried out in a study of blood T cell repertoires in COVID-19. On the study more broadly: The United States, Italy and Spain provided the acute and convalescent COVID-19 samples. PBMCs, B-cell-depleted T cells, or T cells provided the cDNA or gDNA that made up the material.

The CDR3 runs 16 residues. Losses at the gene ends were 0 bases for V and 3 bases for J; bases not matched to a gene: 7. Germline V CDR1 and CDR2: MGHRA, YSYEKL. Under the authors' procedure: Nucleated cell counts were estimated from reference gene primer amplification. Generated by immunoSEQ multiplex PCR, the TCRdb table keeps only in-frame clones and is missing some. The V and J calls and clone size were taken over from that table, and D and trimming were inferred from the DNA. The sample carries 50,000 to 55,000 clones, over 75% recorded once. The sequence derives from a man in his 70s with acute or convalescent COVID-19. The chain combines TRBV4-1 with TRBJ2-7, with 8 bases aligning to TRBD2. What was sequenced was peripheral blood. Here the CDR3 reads CASSQEGSGSIYEQYF. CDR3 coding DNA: TGCGCCAGCAGCCAAGAGGGGAGCGGGAGTATCTACGAGCAGTACTTC.